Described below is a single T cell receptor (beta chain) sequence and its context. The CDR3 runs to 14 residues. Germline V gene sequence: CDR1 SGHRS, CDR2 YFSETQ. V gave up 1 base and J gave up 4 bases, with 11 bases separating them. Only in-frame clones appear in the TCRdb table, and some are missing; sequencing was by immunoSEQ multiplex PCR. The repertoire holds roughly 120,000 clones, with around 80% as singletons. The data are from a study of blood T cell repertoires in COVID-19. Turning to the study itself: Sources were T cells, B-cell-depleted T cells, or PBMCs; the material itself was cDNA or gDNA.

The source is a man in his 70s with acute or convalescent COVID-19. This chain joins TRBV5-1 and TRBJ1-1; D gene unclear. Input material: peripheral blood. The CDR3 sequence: CASSLRQESTEAFF. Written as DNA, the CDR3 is TGCGCCAGCAGCTTGCGGCAGGAAAGCACTGAAGCTTTCTTT.